What follows are 16 T cell receptor beta chains derived from one specimen sequenced in a study of blood T cell repertoires in COVID-19. This table comes from immunoSEQ multiplex PCR, and its TCRdb copy is limited to in-frame clones, with some not included. The repertoire holds about 150,000 clones, with more than 85% as singletons. Sample: PBMCs or T cells enriched from blood (not recorded which). Source of these receptors: a woman between 45 and 60 years old who had recovered from COVID-19.

In this sample, this clone turned up a few times. The CDR3 coding sequence is TGTGCCTGGAGTGTAGCCAGGGTGAAGTCCGATGAAAAACTGTTTTTT. Protein product: CAWSVARVKSDEKLFF. The chain is built from TRBV30 and TRBJ1-4; weak D call: TRBD1 (5 bases). Trimming removed 0 bases at V and 6 bases at J, with 17 bases between. In germline, CDR1 is GTSNPN, CDR2 SVGIG (reference sequence). The CDR3 spans 16 residues.

The rearrangement links TRBV28 to TRBJ2-6; D perhaps matches TRBD2 (5 bases). The germline CDR1 and CDR2 sequences are MDHEN and SYDVKM. Trimming took off 6 bases at V and 1 base at J, with 10 bases between the two ends. There are 15 residues in the CDR3. CDR3 protein: CASSPPGSGANVLTF. For the CDR3, the DNA is TGTGCCAGCAGCCCTCCGGGGTCTGGGGCCAACGTCCTGACTTTC. Variable domain in full (rest from reference TRBV28 and TRBJ2-6): DVKVTQSSRYLVKRTGEKVFLECVQDMDHENMFWYRQDPGLGLRLIYFSYDVKMKEKGDIPEGYSVSREKKERFSLILESASTNQTSMYLCASSPPGSGANVLTFGAGSRLTVL.

This chain connects TRBV18 to TRBJ1-3; D is possibly TRBD1 (6 bases). The CDR3 has 16 residues. Per the germline V gene, CDR1 is KGHSH and CDR2 is LQKENI. V was trimmed by 0 bases and J by 4 bases, leaving 13 bases between them. DNA for the CDR3: TGTGCCAGCTCACCACCGGGGACAAACCTAGGAAACACCATATATTTT. Amino acid sequence: CASSPPGTNLGNTIYF.

The chain joins TRBV2 to TRBJ1-1, with D possibly TRBD1 on 6 matching bases. The CDR3 contains 14 residues. Germline values: CDR1 SNHLY, CDR2 FYNNEI. The V and J ends lost 5 bases and 3 bases respectively, with 13 bases between them. CDR3 sequence (DNA): TGTGCCAGCAGTACAGGGTCCGGGTACACTGAAGCTTTCTTT. Its protein is CASSTGSGYTEAFF. Variable domain in full (rest from reference TRBV2 and TRBJ1-1): EPEVTQTPSHQVTQMGQEVILRCVPISNHLYFYWYRQILGQKVEFLVSFYNNEISEKSEIFDDQFSVERPDGSNFTLKIRSTKLEDSAMYFCASSTGSGYTEAFFGQGTRLTVV.

The V gene is TRBV27, the J gene TRBJ2-7; 7 bases match TRBD2. Trimming removed 5 bases from V and 3 bases from J; junction bases left unmatched: 16. The germline V gene has CDR1 MNHEY and CDR2 SMNVEV (reference sequence). This CDR3 comprises 17 residues. CDR3: CASSPTPGGGGSYEQYF. CDR3 in DNA: TGTGCCAGCAGTCCGACACCGGGAGGCGGCGGGAGCTACGAGCAGTACTTC.

The chain carries TRBV28 and TRBJ1-5; maybe TRBD1 (6 bases). CDR3 size: 14 residues. Germline V CDR1 and CDR2: MDHEN, SYDVKM. Trimming left V 6 bases short and J 5 bases short, with 14 bases between. This CDR3 reads CASRRDTKDQPQHF. CDR3 DNA: TGTGCCAGCAGACGGGACACCAAAGATCAGCCCCAGCATTTT.

CDR3 DNA: TGTGCCAGCAGCTTGAGACAGGGGACTGAAGCTTTCTTT. It specifies CASSLRQGTEAFF. The V gene is TRBV7-2, the J gene TRBJ1-1; TRBD1 agrees at 8 bases. The V gene's germline CDR1 is SGHTA and CDR2 FQGNSA. CDR3 length: 13 amino acids. After removal of 3 bases from V and 5 bases from J, the junction contained 2 bases not matched to a gene.

This chain joins TRBV2 and TRBJ2-1; 11 bases fit TRBD2. CDR1 and CDR2 from the germline V gene are SNHLY and FYNNEI. The ends lost 6 bases at V and 8 bases at J; junction bases unmatched: 6. The length of the CDR3 is 14 residues. DNA of the CDR3: TGTGCCAGCAGGTCCGGGACTAGCGGCTATGAGCAGTTCTTC. Protein: CASRSGTSGYEQFF.

This rearrangement joins TRBV5-5 to TRBJ1-5, with 10 bases aligning to TRBD1. V trimming: 2 bases; J trimming: 7 bases; junction bases outside the gene matches: 6. Looked up from germline, CDR1 is SGHKS and CDR2 is YYEKEE (reference sequence). The CDR3 consists of 15 residues. CDR3 in amino acids: CASSLGQGVGQPQHF. The CDR3 region has the DNA TGTGCCAGCAGCTTAGGACAGGGGGTAGGACAGCCCCAGCATTTT.

V and J are TRBV2 and TRBJ1-4, with a tentative D call TRBD1 (5 bases). Germline V lookup: CDR1 SNHLY, CDR2 FYNNEI. This CDR3 spans 12 amino acids. The V and J ends lost 6 bases and 11 bases respectively, with 13 bases between them. The CDR3: CASSSRTYKLFF. The CDR3, as DNA: TGTGCCAGCAGCTCAAGGACATACAAACTGTTTTTT.

The V and J genes are TRBV6-2 or TRBV6-3 and TRBJ2-2, with 10 bases identical to TRBD2. The CDR3 runs 15 residues. V shed 2 bases and J 4 bases; nucleotides not matched to a gene: 1. In germline, CDR1 is MNHEY, CDR2 SVGEGT. CDR3 region: CASSYVAGGTGELFF. The CDR3 DNA reads TGTGCCAGCAGTTACGTAGCGGGGGGCACCGGGGAGCTGTTTTTT.

This clone is a singleton in its sample. The CDR3 sequence is CASSYFPDSNQPQHF. The CDR3 DNA reads as TGTGCCAGCAGTTACTTTCCAGATAGCAATCAGCCCCAGCATTTT. The gene calls are TRBV6-2 or TRBV6-3 and TRBJ1-5; D is unclear. Trimming took 1 base from V and 0 from J, leaving 7 bases between them. The CDR3 runs 15 residues. The germline V gene encodes CDR1 MNHEY and CDR2 SVGEGT.

The chain recombines TRBV5-5 with TRBJ2-2; 12 bases line up with TRBD2. The germline V gene encodes CDR1 SGHKS and CDR2 YYEKEE (reference sequence). The length of the CDR3 is 15 residues. Unmatched junction bases numbered 4, after V lost 3 bases and J lost 7 bases. CDR3 bases: TGTGCCAGCAGCTCGACTAGCGGGAGATTCGGGGAGCTGTTTTTT. It yields the protein CASSSTSGRFGELFF.

The chain has TRBV6-5 and TRBJ2-1; possibly TRBD2 for D (5 bases). V lost 8 bases and J lost 5, with 13 bases in between. The CDR3 totals 13 residues. The germline V gene encodes CDR1 MNHEY and CDR2 SVGAGI. CDR3 loop: CASGLFSDNEQFF. The CDR3 coding sequence is TGTGCCAGCGGCCTCTTTAGCGACAATGAGCAGTTCTTC.

The genes are TRBV28 and TRBJ2-7; TRBD2 matches 12 bases. Germline trimming cut 5 bases from V and 2 bases from J; bases unmatched to any gene: 4. The V gene's germline CDR1 is MDHEN and CDR2 SYDVKM. The CDR3 runs to 15 residues. In DNA, the CDR3 is TGTGCCAGCAGTATGGGACTAGCGGGCACCTACGAGCAGTACTTC. It codes for CASSMGLAGTYEQYF.

The rearrangement joins TRBV7-6 to TRBJ2-7, with 12 nucleotides matching TRBD2. Germline values: CDR1 SGHVS, CDR2 FNYEAQ. The CDR3 runs to 16 residues. The J segment lost 4 bases and the V segment lost 1 base, leaving 5 bases of the junction unmatched. DNA for the CDR3: TGTGCCAGCAGCTTAGAGGCTAGCGGGAGGGGTTACGAGCAGTACTTC. It encodes CASSLEASGRGYEQYF.